This TCR beta chain emerged from a study of identical twins. General observations from the study: While abundant cord blood beta clonotypes carried fewer insertions, memory repertoires showed no such pattern. The study found that models underestimated out-of-frame TCR alpha sharing in monozygotic twins.

This clonotype has only a few counts. Its antigen is unknown. TCRdb redid the calling of the 5' RACE reads with MiXCR, one entry per CDR3 protein. The data show fewer than 250,000 distinct CDR3 sequences, around 6.9% seen once. Trimming removed 1 base from V and 7 bases from J, with 10 bases in between. CDR1 is MNHEY, CDR2 SVGAGI, per germline. The CDR3 loop spans 13 amino acids. In every case, the donor was a healthy Caucasian. This same sample was also part of a study on yellow fever vaccine responses in identical twins. That source reports: In identical twins, vaccine T cell responses appeared partly shared and partly individual.

The TCR originated in a woman in her late teens or twenties in good health. V is TRBV6-5 and J is TRBJ2-5, with D unclear. Sequencing was done on a sample of memory (CD45RO+) T cells sorted from blood. CDR3 in amino acids: CASSYFQSGTQYF. The DNA for the CDR3 is TGTGCCAGCAGTTACTTTCAGTCCGGGACCCAGTACTTC.